Included here is one T cell receptor beta chain sequence, with context. No antigen is known for it. Expressed TCRB transcripts were sequenced, since all the RNA that had been isolated was reverse transcribed. Using immunoSEQ multiplex PCR, the repertoire was profiled, and TCRdb retains in-frame clones only, with some absent. The table includes over 600,000 clones, about an eighth detected once. This record belongs to a study of beta chain features in type 1 diabetes. The CDR3 has 15 residues. V dropped 4 bases and J dropped 1 base, with 13 bases sitting between them. Germline V lookup: CDR1 LGHNA, CDR2 YSLEER. The study, taken as a whole, reports: Across all four CD4+ subsets, people with type 1 diabetes showed modestly shorter TCRB CDR3s.

The sequenced material came from naive CD4+ T cells from blood. This sequence joins TRBV4-3 and TRBJ1-1; no reliable D call. This clonotype originated in a man aged 25 to 40 with type 1 diabetes. This CDR3 reads CASSPTMIPNTEAFF. In DNA form, the CDR3 reads TGCGCCAGCAGCCCAACCATGATACCGAACACTGAAGCTTTCTTT.